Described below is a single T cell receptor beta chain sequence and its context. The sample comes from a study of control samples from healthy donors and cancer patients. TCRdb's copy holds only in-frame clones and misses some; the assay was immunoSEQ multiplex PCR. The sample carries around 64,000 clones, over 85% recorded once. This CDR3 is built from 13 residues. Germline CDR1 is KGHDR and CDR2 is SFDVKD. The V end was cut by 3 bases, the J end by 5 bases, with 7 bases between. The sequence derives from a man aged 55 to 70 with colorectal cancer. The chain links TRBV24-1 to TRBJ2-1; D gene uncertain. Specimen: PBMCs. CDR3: CATSDHAHNEQFF. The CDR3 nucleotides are TGTGCCACCAGTGATCATGCCCACAATGAGCAGTTCTTC.